This is a list of T cell receptor beta chains from one sample in a study of cytomegalovirus exposure and HLA in healthy donors. Generated by immunoSEQ multiplex PCR, the TCRdb table keeps only in-frame clones and is missing some. Counted here are under 150,000 clones, roughly 80% occurring once; the ten biggest clones make up 3.5% to 5.5%. Sample: PBMCs. These receptors were collected from a middle-aged woman in good health and CMV-seropositive. Each CDR3 is given with its conserved first and last residue. D genes are given only for firm matches. Clone size is given for some rows only: seen once, a few or many times, or a class if the clone is expanded.

D: NA; size: once; J: TRBJ1-2; V: TRBV28; length: 14; DNA: TGTGCCAGCAGTTTACCAGGGATTCGCTATGGCTACACCTTC; CDR3: CASSLPGIRYGYTF
D: NA; size: once; J: TRBJ2-3; V: TRBV5-1; length: 17; DNA: TGCGCCAGCAGCTTGCTACGGGGGAGAGAGAGCACAGATACGCAGTATTTT; CDR3: CASSLLRGRESTDTQYF
D: TRBD2; size: NA; J: TRBJ2-7; V: TRBV5-6; length: 14; DNA: TGTGCCAGCAGCTTGACTAGCGGTTCCTACGAGCAGTACTTC; CDR3: CASSLTSGSYEQYF
D: TRBD1; size: few; J: TRBJ1-1; V: TRBV29-1; length: 13; DNA: TGCAGCGCCAGAGACAGGGGGACGGGGGAAGCTTTCTTT; CDR3: CSARDRGTGEAFF
D: TRBD2; size: NA; J: TRBJ2-1; V: TRBV19; length: 14; DNA: TGTGCCAGTAGTGCTAGCGGGTGGTTAAATGAGCAGTTCTTC; CDR3: CASSASGWLNEQFF
D: NA; size: NA; J: TRBJ1-2; V: TRBV7-9; length: 13; DNA: TGTGCCAGCAGCGCAGACGGACTCTATGGCTACACCTTC; CDR3: CASSADGLYGYTF
D: NA; size: NA; J: TRBJ2-2; V: TRBV27; length: 17; DNA: TGTGCCAGCAGTTTATCGACCGGGGATGGGTACACCGGGGAGCTGTTTTTT; CDR3: CASSLSTGDGYTGELFF
D: NA; size: NA; J: TRBJ2-6; V: TRBV18; length: 15; DNA: TGTGCCAGCTCACCCAGGGGCTCTGGGGCCAACGTCCTGACTTTC; CDR3: CASSPRGSGANVLTF
D: TRBD1; size: NA; J: TRBJ2-7; V: TRBV13; length: 14; DNA: TGTGCCAGCAGCTTAGGGACAGGGCGCGTTGAGCAGTACTTC; CDR3: CASSLGTGRVEQYF
D: NA; size: NA; J: TRBJ1-1; V: TRBV6-1; length: 14; DNA: TGTGCCAGCTACCCCTCAGGGATCGGCGCTGAAGCTTTCTTT; CDR3: CASYPSGIGAEAFF
D: TRBD1; size: few; J: TRBJ1-6; V: TRBV29-1; length: 12; DNA: TGCAGCGTCGGCGACAGGGACTCACCCCTCCACTTT; CDR3: CSVGDRDSPLHF
D: NA; size: few; J: TRBJ2-4; V: TRBV19; length: 13; DNA: TGTGCCACCTCGGCGGGGGCCAAAAACATTCAGTACTTC; CDR3: CATSAGAKNIQYF
D: NA; size: NA; J: TRBJ2-3; V: TRBV5-8; length: 8; DNA: TGTGCCAGCAGCCTCGGGTCCTTT; CDR3: CASSLGSF
D: TRBD2; size: NA; J: TRBJ2-1; V: TRBV5-6; length: 16; DNA: TGTGCCAGCAGCCCGCCGGGACTAGCGGGGGTAGGTGAGCAGTTCTTC; CDR3: CASSPPGLAGVGEQFF
D: TRBD2; size: few; J: TRBJ2-2; V: TRBV5-6; length: 16; DNA: TGTGCCAGCAGCTTGGGGCTAGCGGGGAACACCGGGGAGCTGTTTTTT; CDR3: CASSLGLAGNTGELFF
D: TRBD1; size: NA; J: TRBJ2-1; V: TRBV6-6; length: 13; DNA: TGTGCCAGCAGCCTGCCAGGGGGCAATGAGCAGTTCTTC; CDR3: CASSLPGGNEQFF
D: TRBD2; size: NA; J: TRBJ2-5; V: TRBV9; length: 15; DNA: TGTGCCAGCAGCATCAGCGGGGGGGCGGGTGAGACCCAGTACTTC; CDR3: CASSISGGAGETQYF
D: TRBD2; size: once; J: TRBJ2-1; V: TRBV7-8; length: 18; DNA: TGTGCCAGCAGCCAGGACCCCGGGGGGGACCCGCGCTACAATGAGCAGTTCTTC; CDR3: CASSQDPGGDPRYNEQFF
D: NA; size: NA; J: TRBJ1-1; V: TRBV2; length: 15; DNA: TGTGCCAGCAGTGAGCAGGGCAGGTTGAACACTGAAGCTTTCTTT; CDR3: CASSEQGRLNTEAFF
D: NA; size: NA; J: TRBJ2-7; V: TRBV25-1; length: 12; DNA: TGTGCCAGCGGGGCAAGCTCCTACGAGCAGTACTTC; CDR3: CASGASSYEQYF
D: NA; size: NA; J: TRBJ1-2; V: TRBV5-4; length: 13; DNA: TGTGCCAGCAGCTCACAGGGATTCTATGGCTACACCTTC; CDR3: CASSSQGFYGYTF
D: NA; size: NA; J: TRBJ1-2; V: TRBV6-5; length: 13; DNA: TGTGCCAGCAGTCCCCTGGGGCACTATGGCTACACCTTC; CDR3: CASSPLGHYGYTF
D: NA; size: NA; J: TRBJ2-7; V: TRBV5-1; length: 15; DNA: TGCGCCAGCAGCTTGGTGACAGGTCAGCACTACGAGCAGTACTTC; CDR3: CASSLVTGQHYEQYF
D: NA; size: NA; J: TRBJ2-1; V: TRBV4-2; length: 15; DNA: TGTGCCAGCAGCCAAGAAACCTGGGCTAACAATGAGCAGTTCTTC; CDR3: CASSQETWANNEQFF
D: TRBD2; size: NA; J: TRBJ2-2; V: TRBV9; length: 20; DNA: TGTGCCAGCAGCGGGTCCACTCCGGGACTAGCGGGAGTATACACCGGGGAGCTGTTTTTT; CDR3: CASSGSTPGLAGVYTGELFF
D: NA; size: NA; J: TRBJ2-1; V: TRBV7-8; length: 16; DNA: TGTGCCAGCAGCCACCACCGGGATCCTTTTCAACACGAGCAGTTCTTC; CDR3: CASSHHRDPFQHEQFF
D: NA; size: NA; J: TRBJ2-5; V: TRBV6-1; length: 14; DNA: TGTGCCAGCAGTGAGACTAGGGCGCAAGAGACCCAGTACTTC; CDR3: CASSETRAQETQYF
D: NA; size: NA; J: TRBJ1-5; V: TRBV28; length: 15; DNA: TGTGCCAGCAAGCGGAGGGGGGGGCGAAGTCAGCCCCAGCATTTT; CDR3: CASKRRGGRSQPQHF
D: TRBD1; size: NA; J: TRBJ2-7; V: TRBV6-6; length: 16; DNA: TGTGCCTCAAAGAGGCCCCCGGGACAGGGGGCATTCGAGCAGTACTTC; CDR3: CASKRPPGQGAFEQYF
D: NA; size: once; J: TRBJ2-3; V: TRBV19; length: 14; DNA: TGTGCCAGTAGCAAAGGGGAGGTCATAGATACGCAGTATTTT; CDR3: CASSKGEVIDTQYF
D: TRBD1; size: NA; J: TRBJ2-7; V: TRBV18; length: 13; DNA: TGTGCCAGCTCAAGGGACAGGAGCTACGAGCAGTACTTC; CDR3: CASSRDRSYEQYF
D: TRBD2; size: NA; J: TRBJ2-3; V: TRBV30; length: 16; DNA: TGTGCCTGGAGTGTGCTCCCAGCGGGGGTTATAGATACGCAGTATTTT; CDR3: CAWSVLPAGVIDTQYF
D: NA; size: NA; J: TRBJ1-5; V: TRBV7-9; length: 17; DNA: TGTGCCAGCCCTTTTAGGACACACCTCTATAGCAATCAGCCCCAGCATTTT; CDR3: CASPFRTHLYSNQPQHF
D: TRBD1; size: NA; J: TRBJ1-1; V: TRBV6-1; length: 16; DNA: TGTGCCAGCAGTGCCCGCCGGGACAGGCTTTTCACTGAAGCTTTCTTT; CDR3: CASSARRDRLFTEAFF
D: TRBD2; size: few; J: TRBJ2-7; V: TRBV7-6; length: 13; DNA: TGTGCCAGCAGCTCCTGGGGGGGCTACGAGCAGTACTTC; CDR3: CASSSWGGYEQYF
D: NA; size: few; J: TRBJ1-4; V: TRBV18; length: 13; DNA: TGTGCCAGCTCACAACAGAATAATGAAAAACTGTTTTTT; CDR3: CASSQQNNEKLFF
D: NA; size: NA; J: TRBJ2-3; V: TRBV20-1; length: 11; DNA: TGCAGTGCTAGTCTCTCAGATACGCAGTATTTT; CDR3: CSASLSDTQYF
D: TRBD1; size: NA; J: TRBJ2-1; V: TRBV5-6; length: 16; DNA: TGTGCCAGCAGCGTAAAACACCGACAGGGTTTAAGTGAGCAGTTCTTC; CDR3: CASSVKHRQGLSEQFF
D: NA; size: NA; J: TRBJ1-5; V: TRBV4-2; length: 13; DNA: TGTGCCAGCAGCCCGCCGGCGGGTCAGCCCCAGCATTTT; CDR3: CASSPPAGQPQHF
D: NA; size: few; J: TRBJ2-7; V: TRBV29-1; length: 12; DNA: TGCAGCGTTGGCCCTGAGGGCCACGAGCAGTACTTC; CDR3: CSVGPEGHEQYF
D: TRBD1; size: NA; J: TRBJ2-7; V: TRBV27; length: 12; DNA: TGTGCCAGCGCCGACAGGGCCTACGAGCAGTACTTC; CDR3: CASADRAYEQYF
D: TRBD1; size: NA; J: TRBJ2-4; V: TRBV30; length: 15; DNA: TGTGCCTGGCGTAACCCAGGGGGAGCCAAAAACATTCAGTACTTC; CDR3: CAWRNPGGAKNIQYF
D: NA; size: NA; J: TRBJ2-3; V: TRBV7-9; length: 14; DNA: TGTGCCAGCACCCCACAGGGTAGCACAGATACGCAGTATTTT; CDR3: CASTPQGSTDTQYF
D: TRBD1; size: NA; J: TRBJ2-5; V: TRBV5-4; length: 15; DNA: TGTGCCAGCAGCCCCCGGGACAGGGCTGGAGAGACCCAGTACTTC; CDR3: CASSPRDRAGETQYF